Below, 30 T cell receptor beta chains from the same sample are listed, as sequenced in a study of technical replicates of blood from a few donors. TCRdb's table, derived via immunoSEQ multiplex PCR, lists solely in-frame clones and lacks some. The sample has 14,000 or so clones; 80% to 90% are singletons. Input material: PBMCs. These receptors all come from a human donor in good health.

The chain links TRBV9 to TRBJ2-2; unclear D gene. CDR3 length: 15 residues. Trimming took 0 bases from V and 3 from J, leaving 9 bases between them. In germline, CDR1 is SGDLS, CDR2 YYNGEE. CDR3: CASSVGDIYTGELFF. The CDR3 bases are TGTGCCAGCAGCGTAGGAGACATATACACCGGGGAGCTGTTTTTT. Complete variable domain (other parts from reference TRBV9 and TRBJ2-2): DSGVTQTPKHLITATGQRVTLRCSPRSGDLSVYWYQQSLDQGLQFLIQYYNGEERAKGNILERFSAQQFPDLHSELNLSSLELGDSALYFCASSVGDIYTGELFFGEGSRLTVL.

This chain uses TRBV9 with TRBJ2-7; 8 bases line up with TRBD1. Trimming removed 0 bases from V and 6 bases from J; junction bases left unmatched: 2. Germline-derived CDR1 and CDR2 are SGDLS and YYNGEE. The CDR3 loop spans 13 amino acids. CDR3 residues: CASSVGTGGEQYF. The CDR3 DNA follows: TGTGCCAGCAGCGTAGGAACAGGGGGCGAGCAGTACTTC.

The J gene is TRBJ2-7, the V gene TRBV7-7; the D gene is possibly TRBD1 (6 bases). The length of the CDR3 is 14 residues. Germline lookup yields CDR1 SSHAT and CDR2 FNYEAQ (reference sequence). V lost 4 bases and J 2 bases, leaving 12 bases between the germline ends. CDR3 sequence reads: CASSYRVRTYEQYF. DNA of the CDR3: TGTGCCAGCAGCTACAGGGTACGTACCTACGAGCAGTACTTC. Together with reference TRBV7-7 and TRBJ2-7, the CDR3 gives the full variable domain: GAGVSQSPRYKVTKRGQDVTLRCDPISSHATLYWYQQALGQGPEFLTYFNYEAQPDKSGLPSDRFSAERPEGSISTLTIQRTEQRDSAMYRCASSYRVRTYEQYFGPGTRLTVT.

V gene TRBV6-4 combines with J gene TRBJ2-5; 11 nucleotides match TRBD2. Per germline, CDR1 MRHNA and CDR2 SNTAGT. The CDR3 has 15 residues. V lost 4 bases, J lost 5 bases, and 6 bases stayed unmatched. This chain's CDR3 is CASSVVAGGPETQYF. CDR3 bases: TGTGCCAGCAGTGTAGTAGCGGGAGGGCCGGAGACCCAGTACTTC.

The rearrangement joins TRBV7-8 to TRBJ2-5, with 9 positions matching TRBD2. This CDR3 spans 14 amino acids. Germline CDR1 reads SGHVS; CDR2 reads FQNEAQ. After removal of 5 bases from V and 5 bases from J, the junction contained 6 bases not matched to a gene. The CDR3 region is CASSRSGSQETQYF. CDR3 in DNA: TGTGCCAGCAGCCGTAGCGGGAGCCAGGAGACCCAGTACTTC.

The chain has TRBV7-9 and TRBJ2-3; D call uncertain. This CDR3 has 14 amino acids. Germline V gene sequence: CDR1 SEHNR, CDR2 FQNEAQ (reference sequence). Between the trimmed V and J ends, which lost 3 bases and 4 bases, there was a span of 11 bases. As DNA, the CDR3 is TGTGCCAGCAGCTTTTCTCAGGTTTCAGATACGCAGTATTTT. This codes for CASSFSQVSDTQYF.

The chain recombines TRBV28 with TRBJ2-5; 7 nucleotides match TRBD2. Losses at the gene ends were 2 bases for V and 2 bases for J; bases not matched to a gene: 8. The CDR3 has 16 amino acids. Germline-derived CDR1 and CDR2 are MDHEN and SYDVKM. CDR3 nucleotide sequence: TGTGCCAGCAGTTTAGCGGGCGGGAGAGCGCAAGAGACCCAGTACTTC. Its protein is CASSLAGGRAQETQYF.

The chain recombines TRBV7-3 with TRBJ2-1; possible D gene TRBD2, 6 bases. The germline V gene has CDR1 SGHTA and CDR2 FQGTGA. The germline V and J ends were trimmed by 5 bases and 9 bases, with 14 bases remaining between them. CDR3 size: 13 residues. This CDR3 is CASSPRAGSEQFF. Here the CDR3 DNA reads TGTGCCAGCAGCCCCAGGGCGGGGTCTGAGCAGTTCTTC.

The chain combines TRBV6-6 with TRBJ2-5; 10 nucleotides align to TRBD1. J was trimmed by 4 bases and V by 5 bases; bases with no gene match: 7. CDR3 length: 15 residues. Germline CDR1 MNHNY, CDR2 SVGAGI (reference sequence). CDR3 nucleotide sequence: TGTGCCAGCAGTGTACCGGGACAGGGGACAGAGACCCAGTACTTC. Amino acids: CASSVPGQGTETQYF.

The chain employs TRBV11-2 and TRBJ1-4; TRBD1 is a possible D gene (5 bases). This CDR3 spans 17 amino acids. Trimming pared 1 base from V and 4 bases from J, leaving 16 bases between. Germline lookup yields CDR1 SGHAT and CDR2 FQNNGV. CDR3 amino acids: CASSLGLRGGDNEKLFF. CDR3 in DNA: TGTGCCAGCAGCTTAGGTTTGCGGGGCGGTGATAATGAAAAACTGTTTTTT.

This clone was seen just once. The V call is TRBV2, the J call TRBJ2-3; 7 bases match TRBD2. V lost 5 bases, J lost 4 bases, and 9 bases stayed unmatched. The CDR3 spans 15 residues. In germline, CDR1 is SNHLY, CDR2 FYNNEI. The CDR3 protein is CASSWGGTAADTQYF. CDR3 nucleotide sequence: TGTGCCAGCAGTTGGGGAGGGACTGCAGCAGATACGCAGTATTTT.

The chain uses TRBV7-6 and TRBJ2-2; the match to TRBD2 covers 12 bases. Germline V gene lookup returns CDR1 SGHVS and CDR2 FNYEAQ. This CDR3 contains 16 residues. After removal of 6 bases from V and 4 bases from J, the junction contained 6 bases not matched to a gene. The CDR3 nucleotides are TGTGCCAGCAGTACGACTAGCGGGAGTATCACCGGGGAGCTGTTTTTT. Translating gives CASSTTSGSITGELFF.

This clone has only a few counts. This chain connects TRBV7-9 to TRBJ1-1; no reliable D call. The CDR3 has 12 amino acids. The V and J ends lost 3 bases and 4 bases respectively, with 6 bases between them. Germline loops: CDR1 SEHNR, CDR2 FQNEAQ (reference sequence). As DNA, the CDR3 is TGTGCCAGCAGCTTTGGGAGCACTGAAGCTTTCTTT. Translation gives CASSFGSTEAFF.

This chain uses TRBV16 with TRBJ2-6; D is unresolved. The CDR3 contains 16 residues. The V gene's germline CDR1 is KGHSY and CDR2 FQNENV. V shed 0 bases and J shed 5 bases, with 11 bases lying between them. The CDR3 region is CASSQSWALRANVLTF. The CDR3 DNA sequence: TGTGCCAGCAGCCAATCTTGGGCTCTCCGGGCCAACGTCCTGACTTTC.

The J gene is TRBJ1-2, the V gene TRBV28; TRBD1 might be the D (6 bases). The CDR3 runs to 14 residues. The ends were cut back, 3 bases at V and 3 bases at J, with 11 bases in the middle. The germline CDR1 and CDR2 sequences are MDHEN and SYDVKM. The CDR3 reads CASSFSGGDYGYTF. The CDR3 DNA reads TGTGCCAGCAGTTTCTCGGGGGGCGACTATGGCTACACCTTC.

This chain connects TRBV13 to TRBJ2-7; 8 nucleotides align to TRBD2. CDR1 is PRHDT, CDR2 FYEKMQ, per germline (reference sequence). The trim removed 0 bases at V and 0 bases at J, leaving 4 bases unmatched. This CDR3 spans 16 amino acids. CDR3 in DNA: TGTGCCAGCAGCTTAGGGACGGGAGGGAGCTCCTACGAGCAGTACTTC. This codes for CASSLGTGGSSYEQYF.

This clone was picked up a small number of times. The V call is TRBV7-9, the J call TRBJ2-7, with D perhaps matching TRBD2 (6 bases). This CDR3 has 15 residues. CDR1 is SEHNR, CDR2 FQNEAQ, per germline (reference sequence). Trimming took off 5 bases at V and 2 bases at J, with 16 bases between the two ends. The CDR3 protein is CASSPLGGSTYEQYF. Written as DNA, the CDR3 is TGTGCCAGCAGCCCTCTTGGGGGGTCGACCTACGAGCAGTACTTC.

DNA for the CDR3: TGTGCCAGCAGTTTAAGGGGACAGACAAACACTGAAGCTTTCTTT. It codes for CASSLRGQTNTEAFF. V gene TRBV27 combines with J gene TRBJ1-1; the match to TRBD1 covers 7 bases. V lost 2 bases and J lost 2; bases outside the gene matches: 5. The V gene's germline CDR1 is MNHEY and CDR2 SMNVEV (reference sequence). This CDR3 contains 15 residues.

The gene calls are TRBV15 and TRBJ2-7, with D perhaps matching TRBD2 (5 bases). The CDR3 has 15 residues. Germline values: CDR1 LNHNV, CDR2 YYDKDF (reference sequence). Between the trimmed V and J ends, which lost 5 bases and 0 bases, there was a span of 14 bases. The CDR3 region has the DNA TGTGCCACCAGCCCACCTCCCGGGGACTCCTACGAGCAGTACTTC. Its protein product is CATSPPPGDSYEQYF.

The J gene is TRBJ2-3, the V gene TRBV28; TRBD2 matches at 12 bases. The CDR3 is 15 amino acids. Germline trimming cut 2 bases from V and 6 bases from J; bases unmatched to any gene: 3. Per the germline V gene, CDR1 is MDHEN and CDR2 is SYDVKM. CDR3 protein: CASSLLAGGTDTQYF. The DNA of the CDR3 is TGTGCCAGCAGTTTACTAGCGGGAGGGACTGATACGCAGTATTTT. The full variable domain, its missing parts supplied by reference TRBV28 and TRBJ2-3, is DVKVTQSSRYLVKRTGEKVFLECVQDMDHENMFWYRQDPGLGLRLIYFSYDVKMKEKGDIPEGYSVSREKKERFSLILESASTNQTSMYLCASSLLAGGTDTQYFGPGTRLTVL.

DNA of the CDR3: TGTGCCAGCAGTCCGGGGACACTCTCCTACGAGCAGTACTTC. Translated: CASSPGTLSYEQYF. V and J are TRBV27 and TRBJ2-7, with D perhaps matching TRBD1 (6 bases). Germline CDR1 MNHEY, CDR2 SMNVEV (reference sequence). CDR3 length: 14 amino acids. V was shortened by 5 bases and J by 0 bases, with 11 bases between the two germline ends.

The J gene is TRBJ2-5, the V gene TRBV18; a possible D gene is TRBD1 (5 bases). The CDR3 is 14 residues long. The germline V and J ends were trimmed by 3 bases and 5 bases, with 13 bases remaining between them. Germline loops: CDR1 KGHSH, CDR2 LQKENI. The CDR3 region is CASSPRTSQETQYF. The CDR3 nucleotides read TGTGCCAGCTCACCCCGGACAAGTCAGGAGACCCAGTACTTC.

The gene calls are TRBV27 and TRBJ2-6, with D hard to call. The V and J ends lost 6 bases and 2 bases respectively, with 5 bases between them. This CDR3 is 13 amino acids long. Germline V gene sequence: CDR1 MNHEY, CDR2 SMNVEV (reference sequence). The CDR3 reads CASRFAGANVLTF. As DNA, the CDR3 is TGTGCCAGCAGGTTCGCTGGGGCCAACGTCCTGACTTTC.

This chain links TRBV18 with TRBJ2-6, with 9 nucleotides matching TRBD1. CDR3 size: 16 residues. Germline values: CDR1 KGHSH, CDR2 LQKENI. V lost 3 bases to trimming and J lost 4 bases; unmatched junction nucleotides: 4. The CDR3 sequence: CASSPDRGGGANVLTF. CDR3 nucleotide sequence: TGTGCCAGCTCACCGGACAGGGGCGGCGGGGCCAACGTCCTGACTTTC.

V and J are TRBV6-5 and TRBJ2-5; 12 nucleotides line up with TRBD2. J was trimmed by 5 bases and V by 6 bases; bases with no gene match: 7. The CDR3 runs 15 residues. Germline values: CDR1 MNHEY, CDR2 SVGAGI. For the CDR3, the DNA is TGTGCCAGCAGCCCGTTAACTAGCGGGAGGGAGACCCAGTACTTC. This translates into CASSPLTSGRETQYF.

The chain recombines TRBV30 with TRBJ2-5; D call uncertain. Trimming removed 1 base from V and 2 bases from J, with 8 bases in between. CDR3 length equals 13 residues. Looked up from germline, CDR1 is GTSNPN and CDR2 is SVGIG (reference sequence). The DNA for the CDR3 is TGTGCCTGGAGTGGGGCAGCTCAAGAGACCCAGTACTTC. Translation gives CAWSGAAQETQYF.

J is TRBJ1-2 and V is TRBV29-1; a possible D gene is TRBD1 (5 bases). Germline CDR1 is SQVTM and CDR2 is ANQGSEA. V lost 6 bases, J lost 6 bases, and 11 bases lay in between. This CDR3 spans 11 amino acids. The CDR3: CSVGGSDGYTF. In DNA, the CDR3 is TGCAGCGTGGGGGGGAGCGATGGCTACACCTTC.

The CDR3 nucleotides read TGTGCCAGCAGAGAGAGCTTAGCGGGAGGGCAAGAGACCCAGTACTTC. Protein sequence: CASRESLAGGQETQYF. This rearrangement joins TRBV7-2 to TRBJ2-5, with TRBD2 matching 11 bases. The germline CDR1 and CDR2 sequences are SGHTA and FQGNSA. CDR3 length: 16 amino acids. V shed 6 bases and J 2 bases; nucleotides not matched to a gene: 8.

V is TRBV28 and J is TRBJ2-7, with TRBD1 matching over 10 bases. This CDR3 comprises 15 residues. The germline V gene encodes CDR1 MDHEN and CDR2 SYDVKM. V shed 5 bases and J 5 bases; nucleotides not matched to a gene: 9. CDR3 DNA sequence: TGTGCCAGCAGTCCGCCGGGACAGGGGATACACGAGCAGTACTTC. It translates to CASSPPGQGIHEQYF.

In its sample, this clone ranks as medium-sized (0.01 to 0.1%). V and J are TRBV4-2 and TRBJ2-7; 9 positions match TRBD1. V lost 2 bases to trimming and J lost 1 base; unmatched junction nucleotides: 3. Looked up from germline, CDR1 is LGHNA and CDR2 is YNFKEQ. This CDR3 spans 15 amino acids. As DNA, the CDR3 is TGTGCCAGCAGCCAACGACAGGGGGAGTCCTACGAGCAGTACTTC. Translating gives CASSQRQGESYEQYF.